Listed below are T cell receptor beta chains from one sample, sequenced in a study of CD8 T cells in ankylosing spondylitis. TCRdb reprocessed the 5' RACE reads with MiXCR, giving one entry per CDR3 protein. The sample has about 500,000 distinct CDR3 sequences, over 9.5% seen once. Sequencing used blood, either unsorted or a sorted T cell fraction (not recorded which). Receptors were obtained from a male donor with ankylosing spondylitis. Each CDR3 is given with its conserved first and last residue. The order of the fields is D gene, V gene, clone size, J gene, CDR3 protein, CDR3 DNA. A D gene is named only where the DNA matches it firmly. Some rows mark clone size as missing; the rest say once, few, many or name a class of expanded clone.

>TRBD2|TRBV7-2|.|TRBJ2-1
CASSLVSGGIHNEQFF
TGTGCCAGCAGCTTAGTCAGCGGGGGGATACACAATGAGCAGTTCTTC
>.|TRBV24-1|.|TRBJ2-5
CATSDPGHPTQETQYF
TGTGCCACCAGTGACCCGGGCCACCCGACCCAAGAGACCCAGTACTTC
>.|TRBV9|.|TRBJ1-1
CASSVGINRNTEAFF
TGTGCCAGCAGCGTAGGTATCAACAGAAACACTGAAGCTTTCTTT
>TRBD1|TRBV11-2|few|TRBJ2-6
CASSLNRGTSSGANVLTF
TGTGCCAGCAGCTTAAACAGGGGAACCTCCTCTGGGGCCAACGTCCTGACTTTC
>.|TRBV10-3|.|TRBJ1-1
CAISDIRTFNTEAFF
TGTGCCATCAGTGATATCCGGACTTTTAACACTGAAGCTTTCTTT
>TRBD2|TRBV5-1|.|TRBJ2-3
CASSTRGDDTQYF
TGCGCCAGCAGCACCCGGGGGGACGATACGCAGTATTTT
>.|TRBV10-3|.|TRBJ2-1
CAISSGSSYNEQFF
TGTGCCATCAGTAGCGGCAGCTCCTACAATGAGCAGTTCTTC
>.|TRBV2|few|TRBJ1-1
CASSEEGGTEAFF
TGTGCCAGCAGTGAAGAGGGTGGCACTGAAGCTTTCTTT
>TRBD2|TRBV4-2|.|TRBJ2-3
CASSQEVLAGSIDTQYF
TGTGCCAGCAGCCAAGAGGTATTAGCGGGATCTATAGATACGCAGTATTTT
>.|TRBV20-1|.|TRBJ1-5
CSAKRTLGGQPQHF
TGCAGTGCTAAGAGGACTCTGGGGGGGCAGCCCCAGCATTTT
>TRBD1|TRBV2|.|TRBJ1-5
CASSVWDRAQPQHF
TGTGCCAGCAGTGTGTGGGACAGGGCTCAGCCCCAGCATTTT
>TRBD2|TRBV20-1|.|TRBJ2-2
CSAGLESNTGELFF
TGCAGTGCCGGACTAGAGTCGAACACCGGGGAGCTGTTTTTT
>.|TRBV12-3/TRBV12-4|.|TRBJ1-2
CASRRGQSNGYTF
TGTGCCAGCCGCCGTGGGCAGAGTAATGGCTACACCTTC
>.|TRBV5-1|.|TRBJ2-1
CASSLTGAGEQFF
TGCGCCAGCAGCTTGACGGGAGCGGGTGAGCAGTTCTTC
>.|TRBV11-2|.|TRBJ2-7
CASSLDRRGGYF
TGTGCCAGCAGCTTAGATAGACGGGGAGGTTACTTC
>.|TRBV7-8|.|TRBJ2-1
CASSLPGPQNEQFF
TGTGCCAGCAGCCTACCGGGACCCCAGAATGAGCAGTTCTTC
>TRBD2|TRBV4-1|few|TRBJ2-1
CASSQERLAGAREQFF
TGCGCCAGCAGCCAAGAACGTCTAGCGGGAGCTCGTGAGCAGTTCTTC
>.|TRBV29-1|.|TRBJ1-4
CSVERQGFTNEKLFF
TGCAGCGTTGAAAGGCAGGGTTTTACTAATGAAAAACTGTTTTTT
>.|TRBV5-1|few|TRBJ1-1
CASSPRHNRGRVNTEAFF
TGCGCCAGCAGCCCACGACACAATCGAGGTCGGGTGAACACTGAAGCTTTCTTT
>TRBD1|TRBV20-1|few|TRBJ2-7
CSARDRTGGIYEQYF
TGCAGTGCTAGAGATCGGACAGGGGGAATCTACGAGCAGTACTTC
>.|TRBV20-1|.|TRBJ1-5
CSARDRRLGNQPQHF
TGCAGTGCTAGAGATCGGCGGTTGGGCAATCAGCCCCAGCATTTT
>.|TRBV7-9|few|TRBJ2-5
CASSLDNPGGQYF
TGTGCCAGCAGCTTAGATAACCCAGGGGGGCAGTACTTC
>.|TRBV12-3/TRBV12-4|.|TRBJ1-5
CASSLLEQPQHF
TGTGCCAGCAGTTTGTTGGAACAGCCCCAGCATTTT
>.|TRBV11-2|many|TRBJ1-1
CASSFGLPTENTEAFF
TGTGCCAGCAGCTTTGGGTTACCGACGGAGAACACTGAAGCTTTCTTT
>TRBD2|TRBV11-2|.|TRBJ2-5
CASSLDRGRAGETQYF
TGTGCCAGCAGCTTAGATCGCGGGAGGGCCGGAGAGACCCAGTACTTC
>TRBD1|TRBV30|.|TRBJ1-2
CAWSVGTGGGYTF
TGTGCCTGGAGTGTTGGGACAGGGGGAGGCTACACCTTC
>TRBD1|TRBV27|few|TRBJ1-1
CASSLRRQGNTEAFF
TGTGCCAGCAGTTTGCGCAGACAGGGGAACACTGAAGCTTTCTTT